This TCR beta chain stems from a study of blood T cell repertoires in COVID-19. Study at large: T cells, B-cell-depleted T cells, or PBMCs provided the cDNA or gDNA that served as material.

Repertoires were generated with immunoSEQ multiplex PCR, while TCRdb's copy carries only in-frame clones and drops some. The table includes around 59,000 clones, 65% to 85% detected once. The V end lost 3 bases, the J end lost 4 bases, and 16 bases lay between the germline ends. There are 15 residues in the CDR3. CDR1 and CDR2 from the germline V gene are LNHDA and SQIVND (reference sequence). This clone has only a few counts. The gene calls are TRBV19 and TRBJ2-7, with D possibly matching TRBD1 (5 bases). The sequence came from a man aged 60 to 75 with acute or convalescent COVID-19. Sample: peripheral blood. The CDR3 loop reads CASSIGHPTAYEQYF. CDR3 sequence (DNA): TGTGCCAGTAGTATCGGACACCCTACTGCATACGAGCAGTACTTC. The full variable domain, in which reference TRBV19 and TRBJ2-7 provide the parts outside the CDR3, is DGGITQSPKYLFRKEGQNVTLSCEQNLNHDAMYWYRQDPGQGLRLIYYSQIVNDFQKGDIAEGYSVSREKKESFPLTVTSAQKNPTAFYLCASSIGHPTAYEQYFGPGTRLTVT.